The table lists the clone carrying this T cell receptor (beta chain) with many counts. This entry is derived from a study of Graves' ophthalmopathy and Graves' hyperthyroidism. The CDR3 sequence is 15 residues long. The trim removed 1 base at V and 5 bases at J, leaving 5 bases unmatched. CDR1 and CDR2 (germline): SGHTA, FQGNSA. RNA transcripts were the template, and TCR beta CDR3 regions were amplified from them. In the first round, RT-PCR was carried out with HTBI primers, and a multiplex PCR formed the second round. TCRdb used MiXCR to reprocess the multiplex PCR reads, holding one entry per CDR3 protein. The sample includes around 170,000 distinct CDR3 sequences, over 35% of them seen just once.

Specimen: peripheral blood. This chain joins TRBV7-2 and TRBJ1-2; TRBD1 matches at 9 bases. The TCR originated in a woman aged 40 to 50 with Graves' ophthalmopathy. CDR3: CASSLVSGTGYGYTF. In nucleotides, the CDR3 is TGTGCCAGCAGCTTAGTCTCCGGGACAGGGTATGGCTACACCTTC.